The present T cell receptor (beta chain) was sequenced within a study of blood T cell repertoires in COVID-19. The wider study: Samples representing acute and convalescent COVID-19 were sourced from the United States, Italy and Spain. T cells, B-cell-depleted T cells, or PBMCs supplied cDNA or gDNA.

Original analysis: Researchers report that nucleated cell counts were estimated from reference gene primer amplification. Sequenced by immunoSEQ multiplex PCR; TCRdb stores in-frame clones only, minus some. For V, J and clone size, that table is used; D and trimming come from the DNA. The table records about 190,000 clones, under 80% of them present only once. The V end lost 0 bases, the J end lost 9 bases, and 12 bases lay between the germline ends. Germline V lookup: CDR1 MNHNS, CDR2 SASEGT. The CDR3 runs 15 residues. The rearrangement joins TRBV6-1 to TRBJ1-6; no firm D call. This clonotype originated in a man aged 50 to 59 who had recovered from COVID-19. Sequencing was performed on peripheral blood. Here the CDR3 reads CASSEAGDAASPLHF. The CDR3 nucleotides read TGTGCCAGCAGTGAAGCGGGAGACGCAGCTTCACCCCTCCACTTT.